What follows describes a single T cell receptor (beta chain). Its antigen is not known. These data are taken from a study of OX40 agonist ivuxolimab in advanced cancers. Study background: The patients' treatment was ivuxolimab, an agonistic anti-OX40 (CD134) antibody. Three dose-escalation patients had partial responses: one with hepatocellular carcinoma and two with cutaneous melanoma.

The length of the CDR3 is 14 residues. The J segment lost 3 bases and the V segment lost 4 bases, leaving 5 bases of the junction unmatched. Germline V CDR1 and CDR2: SGDLS, YYNGEE. Repertoires were generated with immunoSEQ multiplex PCR, while TCRdb's copy carries only in-frame clones and drops some. The sample has some 20,000 clones; roughly 90% are singletons. General study points: Among the nonresponders, some also had low normalized T-cell clonal expansion.

Source: CD4+ or CD8+ T cells sorted from blood, taken in a trial of the OX40 agonist ivuxolimab. This clonotype originated in an adult with an advanced solid tumor such as melanoma, head and neck, liver or kidney cancer. The V gene is TRBV9, the J gene TRBJ1-1; TRBD1 aligns across 8 bases. CDR3 sequence reads: CASSTGQGYTEAFF. CDR3 nucleotide sequence: TGTGCCAGCAGCACCGGACAGGGTTACACTGAAGCTTTCTTT. The variable domain in full, with the rest retrieved from reference TRBV9 and TRBJ1-1, is DSGVTQTPKHLITATGQRVTLRCSPRSGDLSVYWYQQSLDQGLQFLIQYYNGEERAKGNILERFSAQQFPDLHSELNLSSLELGDSALYFCASSTGQGYTEAFFGQGTRLTVV.